The 26 T cell receptor beta chains below come from one sample, sequenced in a study of shared clonotypes between healthy human individuals. Assay: immunoSEQ multiplex PCR; the TCRdb copy retains only in-frame clones and omits some. Of 1.4 million or so clones in the sample, about 98.5% were seen once. Sequenced sample: naive CD4+ T cells sorted from blood. Subset reported: CD45RA+ positively selected. Receptors originate from a man younger than 45 in good health.

This clone was observed once. The chain combines TRBV5-1 with TRBJ2-3, with D tentatively TRBD2 (5 bases). V was cut by 2 bases and J by 4 bases, with 14 bases left in between. This CDR3 is 15 amino acids long. Germline V gene sequence: CDR1 SGHRS, CDR2 YFSETQ. The CDR3 sequence: CASSLNGVLADTQYF. The CDR3 nucleotides are TGCGCCAGCAGCTTAAACGGGGTACTGGCAGATACGCAGTATTTT.

The rearrangement uses TRBV2 and TRBJ1-4; TRBD1 aligns across 8 bases. This CDR3 region has 18 residues. Germline V gene sequence: CDR1 SNHLY, CDR2 FYNNEI. After removal of 8 bases from V and 0 bases from J, the junction contained 14 bases not matched to a gene. The CDR3 nucleotides read TGTGCCAGCGTTATGACAGGGGCCGCCTTTTCAACTAATGAAAAACTGTTTTTT. It encodes CASVMTGAAFSTNEKLFF. The full variable domain, rest sourced from reference TRBV2 and TRBJ1-4, is EPEVTQTPSHQVTQMGQEVILRCVPISNHLYFYWYRQILGQKVEFLVSFYNNEISEKSEIFDDQFSVERPDGSNFTLKIRSTKLEDSAMYFCASVMTGAAFSTNEKLFFGSGTQLSVL.

The chain recombines TRBV2 with TRBJ2-7; a possible D gene is TRBD1 (6 bases). CDR1 SNHLY and CDR2 FYNNEI come from the germline V gene. Trimming removed 0 bases at V and 12 bases at J, with 15 bases between. The CDR3 has 13 amino acids. The CDR3 spells CASSEALHRVRYF. The CDR3 DNA follows: TGTGCCAGCAGTGAAGCGCTTCACAGGGTAAGGTACTTC.

The rearrangement joins TRBV5-1 to TRBJ2-2; 10 bases align to TRBD2. V shed 2 bases, J shed 7 bases, and the junction held 5 bases outside the gene matches. Germline V gene sequence: CDR1 SGHRS, CDR2 YFSETQ. The CDR3 is 15 residues long. CDR3 loop: CASSFALAGDGELFF. The CDR3 DNA is TGCGCCAGCAGCTTCGCTCTAGCGGGAGACGGGGAGCTGTTTTTT.

For this clone: One end of the junction varies from germline; a read error may be responsible. This sequence joins TRBV11-2 and TRBJ2-7, with 9 positions matching TRBD1. Germline values: CDR1 SGHAT, CDR2 FQNNGV. This CDR3 contains 12 residues. The CDR3 coding sequence is TGTGCCAGCAGCTTTGGGACAGGGTTCAGCGTCTTC. This translates into CASSFGTGFSVF.

CDR3 nucleotide sequence: TGTGCCAGCCAAAACCGACTAGCGGAGACCCAGTACTTC. Its translation: CASQNRLAETQYF. The gene calls are TRBV6-1 and TRBJ2-5; TRBD2 agrees at 8 bases. The CDR3 has 13 residues. Germline trimming cut 8 bases from V and 5 bases from J; bases unmatched to any gene: 7. Per the germline V gene, CDR1 is MNHNS and CDR2 is SASEGT.

The chain has TRBV15 and TRBJ2-7; no clear D gene. The CDR3 is 15 residues long. The ends were cut back, 1 base at V and 3 bases at J, with 13 bases in the middle. CDR1 LNHNV and CDR2 YYDKDF come from the germline V gene (reference sequence). In nucleotides, the CDR3 is TGTGCCACCAGCAGAGGGGGTGGCTCAGTCTACGAGCAGTACTTC. It yields the protein CATSRGGGSVYEQYF.

This clone was found once. This chain uses TRBV25-1 with TRBJ2-1; TRBD2 matches at 10 bases. Trimming removed 1 base from V and 4 bases from J; junction bases left unmatched: 7. Per germline, CDR1 MGHDK and CDR2 SYGVNS. This CDR3 comprises 17 residues. DNA of the CDR3: TGTGCCAGCAGTGAATGGACTAGCGGAGCCGGTTACAATGAGCAGTTCTTC. Residues: CASSEWTSGAGYNEQFF.

V gene TRBV7-9 combines with J gene TRBJ2-3; perhaps TRBD2 as D (5 bases). This CDR3 has 16 amino acids. V lost 5 bases and J lost 0, with 15 bases in between. Germline V gene lookup returns CDR1 SEHNR and CDR2 FQNEAQ (reference sequence). CDR3 in amino acids: CASSIRTESSTDTQYF. DNA for the CDR3: TGTGCCAGCAGCATAAGGACTGAGTCTAGCACAGATACGCAGTATTTT. Full variable domain (remainder filled in from reference TRBV7-9 and TRBJ2-3): DTGVSQNPRHKITKRGQNVTFRCDPISEHNRLYWYRQTLGQGPEFLTYFQNEAQLEKSRLLSDRFSAERPKGSFSTLEIQRTEQGDSAMYLCASSIRTESSTDTQYFGPGTRLTVL.

The V gene is TRBV5-4, the J gene TRBJ1-2, with 7 bases identical to TRBD1. Germline CDR1 SGHNT, CDR2 YYREEE (reference sequence). This CDR3 contains 15 residues. The trim removed 3 bases at V and 8 bases at J, leaving 13 bases unmatched. CDR3 residues: CASSSPGTAGYGYTF. CDR3 sequence (DNA): TGTGCCAGCAGCTCCCCCGGGACAGCAGGGTACGGCTACACCTTC.

This rearrangement joins TRBV9 to TRBJ1-3, with 7 bases matching TRBD1. The CDR3 has 16 residues. After removal of 4 bases from V and 0 bases from J, the junction contained 7 bases not matched to a gene. The germline gives CDR1 SGDLS, CDR2 YYNGEE. This CDR3 reads CASSRSTGVSGNTIYF. The CDR3 bases are TGTGCCAGCAGCAGGAGCACAGGGGTCTCTGGAAACACCATATATTTT. The complete variable domain, with remaining parts taken from reference TRBV9 and TRBJ1-3, reads DSGVTQTPKHLITATGQRVTLRCSPRSGDLSVYWYQQSLDQGLQFLIQYYNGEERAKGNILERFSAQQFPDLHSELNLSSLELGDSALYFCASSRSTGVSGNTIYFGEGSWLTVV.

The chain uses TRBV28 and TRBJ2-6; 8 bases map to TRBD2. This CDR3 contains 21 residues. The ends lost 7 bases at V and 4 bases at J; junction bases unmatched: 24. Germline loops: CDR1 MDHEN, CDR2 SYDVKM. CDR3 sequence: CASTGVERAGALLRGANVLTF. CDR3 nucleotides: TGTGCCAGCACGGGGGTAGAGAGAGCGGGAGCCCTATTGAGAGGGGCCAACGTCCTGACTTTC.

The chain joins TRBV9 to TRBJ2-1, with 9 bases that match TRBD2. This CDR3 region has 17 residues. The germline CDR1 and CDR2 sequences are SGDLS and YYNGEE. V trimming: 1 base; J trimming: 0 bases; junction bases outside the gene matches: 5. The CDR3 DNA is TGTGCCAGCAGCGTAACGAGCGGGGGGAGCTCCTACAATGAGCAGTTCTTC. This codes for CASSVTSGGSSYNEQFF.

This clone was detected once. The V gene is TRBV6-1, the J gene TRBJ2-7, with D uncertain. The germline V gene has CDR1 MNHNS and CDR2 SASEGT. The CDR3 runs 13 residues. Trimming took 2 bases from V and 3 from J, leaving 8 bases between them. The CDR3 region is CASSEQIFYEQYF. The CDR3 DNA is TGTGCCAGCAGTGAACAGATCTTCTACGAGCAGTACTTC.

The chain is built from TRBV18 and TRBJ1-1; 8 bases map to TRBD1. This CDR3 comprises 15 residues. Per germline, CDR1 KGHSH and CDR2 LQKENI. V gave up 2 bases and J gave up 6 bases; unmatched junction bases: 8. CDR3 in DNA: TGTGCCAGCTCACCAGTTTCATCAGGGGGCGCTGAAGCTTTCTTT. Its translation: CASSPVSSGGAEAFF.

The chain combines TRBV27 with TRBJ1-2; weak D call: TRBD1 (6 bases). V was cut by 6 bases and J by 7 bases, with 12 bases left in between. The germline V gene has CDR1 MNHEY and CDR2 SMNVEV (reference sequence). This CDR3 contains 12 residues. This CDR3 reads CASSLRGFGYTF. The CDR3 bases are TGTGCCAGCAGCCTCAGGGGATTTGGCTACACCTTC.

The chain uses TRBV6-1 and TRBJ2-3; D unresolved. V was pared by 6 bases and J by 10 bases, with 20 bases between. CDR3 length equals 14 residues. Germline CDR1 MNHNS, CDR2 SASEGT. CDR3 DNA sequence: TGTGCCAGCAGCCCCGGGCAGGCCCCTGGCCCGCAGTATTTT. Protein sequence: CASSPGQAPGPQYF.

The genes are TRBV9 and TRBJ1-1, with 7 nucleotides matching TRBD1. The germline V gene has CDR1 SGDLS and CDR2 YYNGEE. The ends lost 4 bases at V and 4 bases at J; junction bases unmatched: 10. The CDR3 covers 15 residues. CDR3 in DNA: TGTGCCAGCAGCCCAAAGGGGGCTAATAGCACTGAAGCTTTCTTT. Translated, it gives CASSPKGANSTEAFF.

This chain uses TRBV27 with TRBJ2-7, with 7 bases lining up with TRBD2. The germline CDR1 and CDR2 sequences are MNHEY and SMNVEV (reference sequence). V dropped 5 bases and J dropped 6; count of bases not matched to a gene: 13. CDR3 size: 15 residues. The CDR3 DNA reads as TGTGCCAGCAGTGACTGGGGCGGGAGTGGTACCGAGCAGTACTTC. Residues: CASSDWGGSGTEQYF.

V is TRBV7-2 and J is TRBJ1-2; 7 bases are shared with TRBD1. Germline assignment: CDR1 SGHTA and CDR2 FQGNSA. V gave up 3 bases and J gave up 5 bases; unmatched junction bases: 6. CDR3 size: 14 residues. Here the CDR3 reads CASSLLARGYGYTF. For the CDR3, the DNA is TGTGCCAGCAGCTTGTTGGCCAGGGGGTATGGCTACACCTTC.

The rearrangement uses TRBV5-4 and TRBJ2-7, with D maybe TRBD1 (5 bases). Trimming took 0 bases from V and 0 from J, leaving 13 bases between them. The CDR3 has 16 residues. Germline-derived CDR1 and CDR2 are SGHNT and YYREEE (reference sequence). The CDR3 loop reads CASSLGYSDSSYEQYF. CDR3 in DNA: TGTGCCAGCAGCTTGGGGTACAGTGACAGCTCCTACGAGCAGTACTTC. Drawing the rest from reference TRBV5-4 and TRBJ2-7, the complete variable domain is ETGVTQSPTHLIKTRGQQVTLRCSSQSGHNTVSWYQQALGQGPQFIFQYYREEENGRGNFPPRFSGLQFPNYSSELNVNALELDDSALYLCASSLGYSDSSYEQYFGPGTRLTVT.

CDR3: CASSLASAARNTIYF. The CDR3 nucleotides read TGTGCCAGCAGCTTGGCGTCAGCAGCTAGAAACACCATATATTTT. The genes are TRBV7-2 and TRBJ1-3; D remains unclear. Per the germline V gene, CDR1 is SGHTA and CDR2 is FQGNSA. This CDR3 region has 15 residues. V lost 3 bases to trimming and J lost 5 bases, with 14 bases between them. The entire variable domain, with the rest obtained from reference TRBV7-2 and TRBJ1-3, is as follows: GAGVSQSPSNKVTEKGKDVELRCDPISGHTALYWYRQSLGQGLEFLIYFQGNSAPDKSGLPSDRFSAERTGGSVSTLTIQRTQQEDSAVYLCASSLASAARNTIYFGEGSWLTVV.

The chain recombines TRBV18 with TRBJ2-1; D might be TRBD2 (6 bases). Trimming left V 3 bases short and J 9 bases short, with 12 bases between. CDR3 length equals 13 residues. CDR1 KGHSH and CDR2 LQKENI come from the germline V gene. In DNA form, the CDR3 reads TGTGCCAGCTCACCTCAAGTGGGAGGTGAGCAGTTCTTC. It encodes CASSPQVGGEQFF.

The rearrangement joins TRBV28 to TRBJ2-7; 10 nucleotides line up with TRBD1. The junction had 11 bases not matched to a gene; V was cut back by 6 bases and J by 6 bases. The germline gives CDR1 MDHEN, CDR2 SYDVKM. The CDR3 covers 15 residues. The CDR3: CASSFGTGATTEQYF. DNA for the CDR3: TGTGCCAGCAGCTTTGGGACAGGGGCGACTACCGAGCAGTACTTC.

CDR3 residues: CASSLAGPANYGYTF. The CDR3 bases are TGTGCCAGCAGCTTAGCTGGGCCAGCTAACTATGGCTACACCTTC. The chain has TRBV7-9 and TRBJ1-2, with D uncertain. V was trimmed by 0 bases and J by 0 bases, leaving 8 bases between them. Germline-derived CDR1 and CDR2 are SEHNR and FQNEAQ (reference sequence). The CDR3 extends over 15 amino acids. The full variable domain, with the rest looked up from reference TRBV7-9 and TRBJ1-2, is DTGVSQNPRHKITKRGQNVTFRCDPISEHNRLYWYRQTLGQGPEFLTYFQNEAQLEKSRLLSDRFSAERPKGSFSTLEIQRTEQGDSAMYLCASSLAGPANYGYTFGSGTRLTVV.

V and J are TRBV2 and TRBJ1-4; D not certain. Deletions cut 3 bases from V and 7 bases from J, with 9 bases between. The CDR3 is 13 residues long. The germline gives CDR1 SNHLY, CDR2 FYNNEI. In DNA, the CDR3 is TGTGCCAGCAGTGAGCGTACGTTTGAAAAACTGTTTTTT. Its translation is CASSERTFEKLFF. Combining the CDR3 with reference TRBV2 and TRBJ1-4 gives the whole variable domain EPEVTQTPSHQVTQMGQEVILRCVPISNHLYFYWYRQILGQKVEFLVSFYNNEISEKSEIFDDQFSVERPDGSNFTLKIRSTKLEDSAMYFCASSERTFEKLFFGSGTQLSVL.